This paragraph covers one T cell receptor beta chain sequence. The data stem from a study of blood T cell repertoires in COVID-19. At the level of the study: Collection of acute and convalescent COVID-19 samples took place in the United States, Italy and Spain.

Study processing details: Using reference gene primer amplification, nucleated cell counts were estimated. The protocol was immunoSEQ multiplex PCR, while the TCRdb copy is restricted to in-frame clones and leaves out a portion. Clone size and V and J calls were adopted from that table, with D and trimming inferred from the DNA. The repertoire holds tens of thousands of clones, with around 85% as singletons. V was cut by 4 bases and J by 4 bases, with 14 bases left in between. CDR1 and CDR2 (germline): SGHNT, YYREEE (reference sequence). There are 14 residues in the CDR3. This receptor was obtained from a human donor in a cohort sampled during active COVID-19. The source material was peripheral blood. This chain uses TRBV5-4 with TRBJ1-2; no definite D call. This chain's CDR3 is CASSAADGSYGYTF. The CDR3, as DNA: TGTGCCAGCAGCGCGGCTGACGGCTCCTATGGCTACACCTTC.